These T cell receptor beta chains were read from a single sample in a study of vaccination and CD4 T cells after COVID-19. From the PCR reads, TCRdb called clonotypes with MiXCR, one entry per CDR3 protein. The table has about 26,000 distinct CDR3 sequences, 50% seen once. No antigen has been assigned to these receptors. This specimen consisted of CD4+ T cells from blood, cultured in vitro, obtained before SARS-CoV-2 vaccination. These TCRs come from a human donor who received a COVID-19 vaccine. Both conserved end residues are part of each CDR3. The D gene is left open where the match is weak. Not all rows give a size; the values are once, few, many and, for expanded clones, a class.

>TRBV10-3|TRBD1|NA|TRBJ1-2
CAISETGVTSGYTF
TGTGCCATCAGTGAGACAGGGGTGACTAGCGGCTACACCTTC
>TRBV30|NA|NA|TRBJ1-2
CAWTGLYGYTF
TGTGCCTGGACAGGGTTATATGGCTACACCTTC
>TRBV24-1|NA|NA|TRBJ1-5
CATSDSEDQPQHF
TGTGCCACCAGTGACTCCGAAGATCAGCCCCAGCATTTT
>TRBV12-3/TRBV12-4|NA|NA|TRBJ2-6
CASRVLSGANVLTF
TGTGCCAGCAGGGTTCTCTCTGGGGCCAACGTCCTGACTTTC
>TRBV7-8|TRBD1|once|TRBJ1-2
CASSPDRGRGYTF
TGTGCCAGCAGCCCCGACAGGGGACGGGGCTACACCTTC
>TRBV7-2|NA|NA|TRBJ2-7
CASSLEQGVHEQYF
TGTGCCAGCAGCTTAGAGCAGGGTGTACACGAGCAGTACTTC
>TRBV2|TRBD1|NA|TRBJ1-2
CASRNRGNYGYTF
TGTGCCAGCAGGAACAGGGGAAACTATGGCTACACCTTC
>TRBV19|TRBD1|NA|TRBJ2-7
CASSIRQGYEQYF
TGTGCCAGTAGTATCCGACAGGGCTACGAGCAGTACTTC
>TRBV2|NA|NA|TRBJ2-1
CASRRTTLNEQFF
TGTGCCAGCAGAAGGACTACCTTGAATGAGCAGTTCTTC
>TRBV6-1|NA|NA|TRBJ1-1
CASSELGQNTEAFF
TGTGCCAGCAGTGAATTAGGCCAGAACACTGAAGCTTTCTTT
>TRBV20-1|TRBD1|NA|TRBJ1-2
CSPWQGANYGYTF
TGCAGTCCCTGGCAGGGGGCGAATTATGGCTACACCTTC
>TRBV20-1|NA|once|TRBJ2-3
CSASNTNSKKYTDTQYF
TGCAGTGCTAGCAACACGAACAGCAAAAAATACACAGATACGCAGTATTTT
>TRBV3-1|NA|few|TRBJ1-6
CASSRGEGSPLHF
TGTGCCAGCAGCCGGGGGGAAGGTTCACCCCTCCACTTT
>TRBV20-1|TRBD1|few|TRBJ2-5
CSGRGPLQETQYF
TGCAGTGGCAGGGGGCCTCTCCAAGAGACCCAGTACTTC
>TRBV12-3/TRBV12-4|NA|few|TRBJ2-7
CASSTQRRGNYEQYF
TGTGCCAGCAGTACACAGCGCCGGGGAAACTACGAGCAGTACTTC
>TRBV12-3/TRBV12-4|TRBD1|NA|TRBJ1-2
CASSLRQGRDYGYTF
TGTGCCAGCAGTCTCCGACAGGGGAGGGACTATGGCTACACCTTC
>TRBV6-5|NA|NA|TRBJ1-3
CASSSRVSGNTIYF
TGTGCCAGCAGTTCGAGGGTATCCGGAAACACCATATATTTT
>TRBV10-2|NA|NA|TRBJ2-1
CASSSRDPQYNEQFF
TGCGCCAGCAGCAGCCGGGACCCACAATACAATGAGCAGTTCTTC
>TRBV6-2/TRBV6-3|NA|few|TRBJ1-1
CASSYLNTEAFF
TGTGCCAGCAGTTACCTGAACACTGAAGCTTTCTTT
>TRBV6-1|NA|NA|TRBJ2-3
CASTLSRADTQYF
TGTGCCAGCACCCTGTCCCGGGCAGATACGCAGTATTTT
>TRBV6-1|NA|NA|TRBJ2-7
CASSETGPYEQYF
TGTGCCAGCAGTGAAACGGGCCCCTACGAGCAGTACTTC
>TRBV19|TRBD1|NA|TRBJ1-2
CASSIGTGDGYTF
TGTGCCAGTAGTATAGGGACAGGGGATGGCTACACCTTC
>TRBV7-9|NA|NA|TRBJ1-2
CASSQAGGAGGYTF
TGTGCCAGCAGCCAGGCGGGGGGCGCCGGTGGCTACACCTTC